This TCR beta chain appears in the sequencing data of a study of T cell responses to AZD1222 COVID-19 vaccine. The CDR3 is 14 amino acids. V was trimmed by 5 bases and J by 8 bases, leaving 16 bases between them. Germline CDR1 is MNHEY and CDR2 is SVGEGT. Method: immunoSEQ multiplex PCR; TCRdb's copy keeps in-frame clones and lacks some. The sample lists 75,000 to 100,000 clones, roughly 88% occurring once. J is TRBJ1-5 and V is TRBV6-2 or TRBV6-3; no firm D call. This TCR came from an adult in good health. This specimen was peripheral blood, taken on day 0 of AZD1222 vaccination. DNA for the CDR3: TGTGCCAGCAGTACAGACACAGCCGTGGAGCCCCAGCATTTT. This encodes CASSTDTAVEPQHF.